Below, 5 T cell receptor beta chains from the same sample are listed, as sequenced in a study of cytomegalovirus exposure and HLA in healthy donors (dated by TCRdb to 2015 to 2018). Preparation of the library involved the immunoSEQ multiplex PCR assay. This immuneACCESS table, as held by TCRdb, lists in-frame sequences with V and J called but not all clones. Of the missing ones, under half trace to an unresolved V gene in checked studies; the others have no known cause. This sample holds over 200,000 clones; 87% were observed only once. Jointly, the top ten make up about 2% of the sample. Material for sequencing was PBMCs. These receptors were taken from a woman aged 18 to 35 in good health and CMV-seropositive.

This chain connects TRBV6-5 to TRBJ2-5, with unresolved D. Germline values: CDR1 MNHEY, CDR2 SVGAGI. V was pared by 6 bases and J by 1 base, with 6 bases between. The CDR3 contains 12 residues. The CDR3 bases are TGTGCCAGCAGACGGTCCCAAGAGACCCAGTACTTC. Translation gives CASRRSQETQYF.

This rearrangement joins TRBV19 to TRBJ1-5; possible D gene TRBD1, 6 bases. Trimming took 7 bases from V and 0 from J, leaving 10 bases between them. Germline loops: CDR1 LNHDA, CDR2 SQIVND (reference sequence). The CDR3 totals 14 residues. CDR3 coding DNA: TGTGCCAGTAAGGACAGTGATAGCAATCAGCCCCAGCATTTT. Protein sequence: CASKDSDSNQPQHF. Combining the CDR3 with reference TRBV19 and TRBJ1-5 gives the whole variable domain DGGITQSPKYLFRKEGQNVTLSCEQNLNHDAMYWYRQDPGQGLRLIYYSQIVNDFQKGDIAEGYSVSREKKESFPLTVTSAQKNPTAFYLCASKDSDSNQPQHFGDGTRLSIL.

This chain links TRBV4-1 with TRBJ1-1; 7 nucleotides line up with TRBD1. Germline trimming cut 7 bases from V and 0 bases from J; bases unmatched to any gene: 11. This CDR3 contains 16 residues. The V gene's germline CDR1 is MGHRA and CDR2 YSYEKL. The CDR3 reads CASTPNTGAMNTEAFF. Written as DNA, the CDR3 is TGCGCCAGCACCCCAAATACAGGGGCCATGAACACTGAAGCTTTCTTT.

The CDR3 protein is CASSLELEEREQYF. CDR3 nucleotides: TGTGCCAGCAGCTTAGAACTAGAAGAAAGGGAGCAGTACTTC. The rearrangement links TRBV7-6 to TRBJ2-7, with a possible D match to TRBD2 (5 bases). Trimming stripped 1 base from V and 7 bases from J, with 14 bases between. The CDR3 extends over 14 amino acids. Germline V gene data show CDR1 as SGHVS and CDR2 as FNYEAQ.

J is TRBJ2-1 and V is TRBV5-1; D gene uncertain. Germline V CDR1 and CDR2: SGHRS, YFSETQ. This CDR3 is built from 14 residues. Trimming pared 4 bases from V and 2 bases from J, leaving 10 bases between. This chain's CDR3 is CASSKDTTYNEQFF. Written as DNA, the CDR3 is TGCGCCAGCAGCAAAGACACGACCTACAATGAGCAGTTCTTC. Filled out from reference TRBV5-1 and TRBJ2-1, the complete variable domain reads KAGVTQTPRYLIKTRGQQVTLSCSPISGHRSVSWYQQTPGQGLQFLFEYFSETQRNKGNFPGRFSGRQFSNSRSEMNVSTLELGDSALYLCASSKDTTYNEQFFGPGTRLTVL.